This T cell receptor (beta chain) was found in a study of cytomegalovirus exposure and HLA in healthy donors. Overall study results and limits: The study found most TCR sequences rare, yet found some public TCRs in many donors.

As for this clone: Its target is not known.

PCR primers comprised 60 Vbeta and 13 Jbeta primers. Clones were sequenced by immunoSEQ multiplex PCR, and TCRdb holds only the in-frame ones, with some missing. The table lists some 180,000 clones, under 80% of them singletons, with 2% to 2.5% in the top ten. V trimming: 4 bases; J trimming: 5 bases; junction bases outside the gene matches: 3. This CDR3 has 14 amino acids. The germline CDR1 and CDR2 sequences are MNHNS and SASEGT. What was sequenced was PBMCs. The clonotype originates from a woman aged 25-40 years in good health and CMV-seropositive. The chain carries TRBV6-1 and TRBJ2-5; 11 bases map to TRBD1. CDR3 residues: CASSVGQGGETQYF. CDR3 nucleotide sequence: TGTGCCAGCAGTGTGGGACAGGGGGGTGAGACCCAGTACTTC.